Following are 15 T cell receptor beta chains from one sample sequenced in a study of CD8+ T cells in alopecia areata. Sequencing used cDNA as its template, made by extracting RNA and reverse transcribing it. Measured with immunoSEQ multiplex PCR; TCRdb has only the in-frame clones, and not every one. The data contain about 210,000 clones, less than 75% of them singletons. Described treatment: oral pan-JAK inhibitor, 5-10 mg twice daily. This specimen consisted of CD4+ T cells sorted from blood, obtained at week 4, from a patient treated with tofacitinib. These receptors were collected from a human donor with alopecia areata.

This chain joins TRBV25-1 and TRBJ1-2; D not certain. Germline V gene data show CDR1 as MGHDK and CDR2 as SYGVNS. The CDR3 extends over 17 amino acids. The germline V and J ends were trimmed by 6 bases and 0 bases, with 20 bases remaining between them. CDR3 residues: CASRPPGESKTNYGYTF. CDR3 DNA sequence: TGTGCCAGCAGACCCCCCGGGGAGTCGAAGACTAACTATGGCTACACCTTC.

This sequence joins TRBV7-8 and TRBJ2-7; 12 bases are shared with TRBD1. The V and J ends lost 1 base and 5 bases, in that order; junction bases with no gene match: 3. Germline-derived CDR1 and CDR2 are SGHVS and FQNEAQ. The CDR3 length is 15 residues. The CDR3 is CASSLVGTGGNEQYF. CDR3 sequence (DNA): TGTGCCAGCAGCTTAGTCGGGACAGGGGGCAACGAGCAGTACTTC.

The CDR3 here is CAWSVFQSDTQYF. CDR3 sequence (DNA): TGTGCCTGGAGTGTGTTTCAGTCTGATACGCAGTATTTT. The V call is TRBV30, the J call TRBJ2-3; no reliable D call. The V and J ends lost 0 bases and 6 bases respectively, with 10 bases between them. CDR1 GTSNPN and CDR2 SVGIG come from the germline V gene (reference sequence). The CDR3 has 13 residues.

A note on this clone: Additional DNA sequences in this sample encode the identical CDR3. This chain uses TRBV29-1 with TRBJ2-5, with D perhaps matching TRBD2 (7 bases). The CDR3 has 13 amino acids. CDR1 SQVTM and CDR2 ANQGSEA come from the germline V gene. The V end lost 4 bases, the J end lost 5 bases, and 14 bases lay between the germline ends. Here the CDR3 reads CSVVQGRGETQYF. The CDR3 region has the DNA TGCAGCGTTGTCCAGGGGAGGGGTGAGACCCAGTACTTC.

Concerning this clone itself: Compared with germline, one end of the junction differs, possibly owing to a read error. The rearrangement links TRBV15 to TRBJ2-7; 7 bases match TRBD1. CDR1 is LNHNV and CDR2 is YYDKDF in the germline V gene (reference sequence). The CDR3 is 13 residues long. CDR3 sequence: CATTRQGSYEQYF. In nucleotides, the CDR3 is TGTGCCACCACCAGACAGGGCTCCTACGAGCAGTACTTC.

The rearrangement links TRBV2 to TRBJ1-1; 7 positions agree with TRBD1. Trimming at V came to 7 bases and at J to 0 bases, leaving 5 bases not matched to a gene. Looked up from germline, CDR1 is SNHLY and CDR2 is FYNNEI. The length of the CDR3 is 14 residues. DNA for the CDR3: TGTGCCAGCACCAAACAGGGGTTGAACACTGAAGCTTTCTTT. This codes for CASTKQGLNTEAFF.

V usage is TRBV30 and J usage is TRBJ2-1; D is unresolved. Per the germline V gene, CDR1 is GTSNPN and CDR2 is SVGIG (reference sequence). The CDR3 extends over 12 amino acids. Trimming removed 3 bases from V and 10 bases from J, with 13 bases in between. As DNA, the CDR3 is TGTGCCTGGAGCGCCGTACGGGTCGAGCAGTTCTTC. It yields the protein CAWSAVRVEQFF. Variable domain in full (rest from reference TRBV30 and TRBJ2-1): SQTIHQWPATLVQPVGSPLSLECTVEGTSNPNLYWYRQAAGRGLQLLFYSVGIGQISSEVPQNLSASRPQDRQFILSSKKLLLSDSGFYLCAWSAVRVEQFFGPGTRLTVL.

The genes are TRBV7-2 and TRBJ2-4; D is perhaps TRBD2 (5 bases). This CDR3 contains 14 residues. Trimming shortened V by 5 bases and J by 0 bases, and 8 bases separated the two germline ends. CDR1 is SGHTA, CDR2 FQGNSA, per germline. The CDR3: CASSPLVAKNIQYF. The CDR3 DNA is TGTGCCAGCAGCCCACTAGTAGCCAAAAACATTCAGTACTTC.

The chain joins TRBV7-2 to TRBJ2-7; D gene unclear. Per germline, CDR1 SGHTA and CDR2 FQGNSA. V was cut by 3 bases and J by 2 bases, with 14 bases left in between. The length of the CDR3 is 15 residues. CDR3 DNA: TGTGCCAGCAGCTTCGAATTGGGTATCACCTACGAGCAGTACTTC. Protein sequence: CASSFELGITYEQYF.

The chain links TRBV5-1 to TRBJ1-4; TRBD1 matches 9 bases. Looked up from germline, CDR1 is SGHRS and CDR2 is YFSETQ. Trimming cost V 0 bases and J 7 bases; bases outside gene matches: 7. This CDR3 is built from 16 residues. Here the CDR3 reads CASSLESTGGVEKLFF. In DNA form, the CDR3 reads TGCGCCAGCAGCTTGGAATCCACAGGGGGCGTTGAAAAACTGTTTTTT.

This clone was seen a few times. V usage is TRBV5-5 and J usage is TRBJ2-5, with D uncertain. The CDR3 totals 13 residues. Germline V gene sequence: CDR1 SGHKS, CDR2 YYEKEE (reference sequence). The V end lost 3 bases, the J end lost 5 bases, and 11 bases lay between the germline ends. As DNA, the CDR3 is TGTGCCAGCAGCTCCGACGTGTGGGAGACCCAGTACTTC. It is translated as CASSSDVWETQYF.

This clone has more than one count but fewer than ten. The V gene is TRBV19, the J gene TRBJ2-7; TRBD2 matches at 9 bases. The length of the CDR3 is 13 residues. The germline V gene has CDR1 LNHDA and CDR2 SQIVND (reference sequence). Trimming at V came to 10 bases and at J to 2 bases, leaving 6 bases not matched to a gene. The CDR3: CATAGGATYEQYF. CDR3 bases: TGTGCCACCGCGGGGGGGGCTACCTACGAGCAGTACTTC.

This clone came up a few times. The chain joins TRBV7-2 to TRBJ2-1, with D uncertain. Trimming shortened V by 3 bases and J by 9 bases, and 9 bases separated the two germline ends. Germline V gene sequence: CDR1 SGHTA, CDR2 FQGNSA. CDR3 length equals 12 residues. CDR3 bases: TGTGCCAGCAGCTTGGCTCCGGGTGAGCAGTTCTTC. It yields the protein CASSLAPGEQFF.

The chain couples TRBV4-3 to TRBJ1-4, with 10 bases lining up with TRBD1. Per the germline V gene, CDR1 is LGHNA and CDR2 is YSLEER. Losses at the gene ends were 0 bases for V and 8 bases for J; bases not matched to a gene: 6. The CDR3 covers 16 residues. The CDR3 region is CASSQEGDRGREKLFF. The CDR3 DNA follows: TGCGCCAGCAGCCAAGAGGGGGACAGGGGCCGAGAAAAACTGTTTTTT.

This clone was counted only a few times. The V and J genes are TRBV18 and TRBJ1-2; 7 nucleotides agree with TRBD1. This CDR3 region has 15 residues. Looked up from germline, CDR1 is KGHSH and CDR2 is LQKENI. The ends lost 3 bases at V and 8 bases at J; junction bases unmatched: 12. This chain's CDR3 is CASSPAYRTGNGYTF. DNA for the CDR3: TGTGCCAGCTCACCCGCCTACAGGACAGGAAACGGCTACACCTTC. Full variable domain (remainder filled in from reference TRBV18 and TRBJ1-2): NAGVMQNPRHLVRRRGQEARLRCSPMKGHSHVYWYRQLPEEGLKFMVYLQKENIIDESGMPKERFSAEFPKEGPSILRIQQVVRGDSAAYFCASSPAYRTGNGYTFGSGTRLTVV.